A selection of T cell receptor beta chains follows, all from one sample in a study of cytomegalovirus exposure and HLA in healthy donors. Libraries were prepared by immunoSEQ multiplex PCR; TCRdb keeps only in-frame clonotypes and omits some of them. The table shows some 130,000 clones, with 86% occurring only once. Material: PBMCs. All receptors come from a man aged 18 to 29 in good health and CMV-seronegative. The CDR3 runs from the conserved cysteine through the conserved F or W. Fields, in order: D gene, V gene, clone size, J gene, CDR3 length, CDR3 DNA, CDR3 protein. The D gene is left open where the match is weak. Clone size is shown for a subset of rows, as once, few, many or a class of expanded clone.

d_call: -
v_call: TRBV27
clone_size: few
j_call: TRBJ2-2
cdr3_length: 13
cdr3_nt: TGTGCCAGCAGGCTAACAGGGACCGGGGAGCTGTTTTTT
cdr3_aa: CASRLTGTGELFF

d_call: -
v_call: TRBV5-4
clone_size: -
j_call: TRBJ2-6
cdr3_length: 13
cdr3_nt: TGTGCCAGACACAACGTTGGGGCCAACGTCCTGACTTTC
cdr3_aa: CARHNVGANVLTF

d_call: TRBD1
v_call: TRBV18
clone_size: -
j_call: TRBJ1-1
cdr3_length: 14
cdr3_nt: TGTGCCAGCTCACCGGCGACAGGGGACACTGAAGCTTTCTTT
cdr3_aa: CASSPATGDTEAFF

d_call: -
v_call: TRBV7-2
clone_size: -
j_call: TRBJ2-1
cdr3_length: 13
cdr3_nt: TGTGCCAGCAGTCTGACTAGCTACAATGAGCAGTTCTTC
cdr3_aa: CASSLTSYNEQFF

d_call: TRBD2
v_call: TRBV5-1
clone_size: few
j_call: TRBJ2-7
cdr3_length: 13
cdr3_nt: TGCGCCAGCAGCTTGAACAGCGGGGGTGAGCAGTACTTC
cdr3_aa: CASSLNSGGEQYF

d_call: TRBD2
v_call: TRBV14
clone_size: -
j_call: TRBJ2-1
cdr3_length: 16
cdr3_nt: TGTGCCAGCAGCCAATACTTAGCGGGCTCCTACAATGAGCAGTTCTTC
cdr3_aa: CASSQYLAGSYNEQFF

d_call: TRBD1
v_call: TRBV6-6
clone_size: -
j_call: TRBJ2-7
cdr3_length: 15
cdr3_nt: TGTGCCAGCAGTTACGACAGGGGGCGAAAGTACGAGCAGTACTTC
cdr3_aa: CASSYDRGRKYEQYF

d_call: -
v_call: TRBV5-1
clone_size: -
j_call: TRBJ2-7
cdr3_length: 13
cdr3_nt: TGCGCCAGCAGCTCGGGTCTTGTCGGGGAGCAGTACTTC
cdr3_aa: CASSSGLVGEQYF

d_call: -
v_call: TRBV28
clone_size: -
j_call: TRBJ2-7
cdr3_length: 15
cdr3_nt: TGTGCCAGCAGCGATAGCGGAAACCTCTCCTACGAGCAGTACTTC
cdr3_aa: CASSDSGNLSYEQYF

d_call: TRBD2
v_call: TRBV27
clone_size: -
j_call: TRBJ2-7
cdr3_length: 16
cdr3_nt: TGTGCCAGCAGTCCCTCGGCGGGAGAGAACGCCTACGAGCAGTACTTC
cdr3_aa: CASSPSAGENAYEQYF

d_call: -
v_call: TRBV18
clone_size: once
j_call: TRBJ2-5
cdr3_length: 15
cdr3_nt: TGTGCCAGCTCACCACCGAAAAGGGGGAGAGAGACCCAGTACTTC
cdr3_aa: CASSPPKRGRETQYF

d_call: -
v_call: TRBV18
clone_size: -
j_call: TRBJ2-1
cdr3_length: 12
cdr3_nt: TGTGCCAGCTCAGCGGACAGTTCAGGGCAGTTCTTC
cdr3_aa: CASSADSSGQFF

d_call: TRBD1
v_call: TRBV6-1
clone_size: -
j_call: TRBJ1-1
cdr3_length: 19
cdr3_nt: TGTGCCAGCAGTGCCTGGGGGAGGGACAGGGGCTTTATGAACACTGAAGCTTTCTTT
cdr3_aa: CASSAWGRDRGFMNTEAFF